The 12 T cell receptor beta chains reported below all come from one sample, sequenced in a study of Ad26.COV2.S vaccination and SARS-CoV-2 variants. Indicated treatment: 15 to 20 received Ad26.COV2.S at low or high dose, single or two shots; 5 received placebo; per-sample allocation not given. Following the first vaccine or placebo injection, samples were taken on day 63. Measured with immunoSEQ multiplex PCR; TCRdb has only the in-frame clones, and not every one. The sample lists 300,000 to 350,000 clones, under 90% occurring once. The specimen was peripheral blood, collected in a trial of Ad26.COV2.S vaccine versus placebo. These receptors were taken from a person between 18 and 59 years old who received the Ad26.COV2.S COVID-19 vaccine or a placebo.

This clone was detected only once. The chain carries TRBV4-1 and TRBJ2-3; 7 nucleotides match TRBD1. Germline V gene lookup returns CDR1 MGHRA and CDR2 YSYEKL. Trimming removed 3 bases from V and 3 bases from J; junction bases left unmatched: 3. The CDR3 spans 14 residues. This chain's CDR3 is CASSQATGTDTQYF. Here the CDR3 DNA reads TGCGCCAGCAGCCAGGCGACAGGGACAGATACGCAGTATTTT.

The V gene is TRBV11-2, the J gene TRBJ2-5; 12 bases match TRBD2. The CDR3 is made up of 16 amino acids. Germline V CDR1 and CDR2: SGHAT, FQNNGV. Unmatched junction bases numbered 5, after V lost 1 base and J lost 5 bases. The CDR3 coding sequence is TGTGCCAGCAGCTTAGGACTAGCGGGAGCGCGGGAGACCCAGTACTTC. Translation gives CASSLGLAGARETQYF.

The CDR3 region is CASSFSRGMNTEAFF. CDR3 nucleotide sequence: TGTGCCAGCAGCTTCTCCCGGGGCATGAACACTGAAGCTTTCTTT. V usage is TRBV11-1 and J usage is TRBJ1-1, with D possibly being TRBD1 (5 bases). Germline V gene sequence: CDR1 SGHAT, CDR2 FQDESV (reference sequence). Trimming removed 3 bases from V and 0 bases from J, with 11 bases in between. CDR3 length equals 15 residues.

The chain has TRBV5-1 and TRBJ1-2; 9 bases align to TRBD1. There are 17 residues in the CDR3. In germline, CDR1 is SGHRS, CDR2 YFSETQ. J lost 0 bases, V lost 4 bases, and 10 bases had no gene match. The CDR3 loop is CASSPEGQGATNYGYTF. CDR3 DNA sequence: TGCGCCAGCAGCCCGGAGGGACAGGGAGCTACTAACTATGGCTACACCTTC.

This chain connects TRBV4-1 to TRBJ2-1; tentatively, D is TRBD1 (8 bases). Germline loops: CDR1 MGHRA, CDR2 YSYEKL. V was shortened by 5 bases and J by 5 bases, with 19 bases between the two germline ends. The CDR3 totals 16 residues. CDR3 nucleotide sequence: TGCGCCAGCAGCTTCCCAGGGGGCGCGGGGGACAATGAGCAGTTCTTC. This translates into CASSFPGGAGDNEQFF.

The chain is built from TRBV27 and TRBJ1-2; 7 bases are a match to TRBD1. Per the germline V gene, CDR1 is MNHEY and CDR2 is SMNVEV (reference sequence). The J segment lost 4 bases and the V segment lost 8 bases, leaving 13 bases of the junction unmatched. The CDR3 has 15 residues. The CDR3 DNA reads as TGTGCCAGCGCTAAACAGGGGCTATCTTTCTATGGCTACACCTTC. Its translation: CASAKQGLSFYGYTF.

Here the CDR3 DNA reads TGTGCCAGCAGTCCCTCGAGGGGGGATCGCGAGCAGTACGTC. This codes for CASSPSRGDREQYV. The chain recombines TRBV6-2 or TRBV6-3 with TRBJ2-7, with D perhaps matching TRBD1 or TRBD2 (6 bases each). Germline CDR1 and CDR2: MNHEY and SVGEGT. The CDR3 consists of 14 residues. Deletions cut 5 bases from V and 6 bases from J, with 17 bases between.

The chain couples TRBV2 to TRBJ1-1, with D unclear. CDR1 SNHLY and CDR2 FYNNEI come from the germline V gene. V lost 5 bases and J 1 base, leaving 8 bases between the germline ends. This CDR3 is 13 amino acids long. The CDR3 nucleotides read TGTGCCAGCAGTAAGAACAAGAACACTGAAGCTTTCTTT. It is translated as CASSKNKNTEAFF.

This clone was counted a few times. The chain joins TRBV7-9 to TRBJ2-2, with D possibly matching TRBD1 (6 bases). The germline V and J ends were trimmed by 1 base and 1 base, with 16 bases remaining between them. The CDR3 runs to 18 residues. Germline lookup yields CDR1 SEHNR and CDR2 FQNEAQ (reference sequence). CDR3 protein: CASSLGGQGIWNTGELFF. For the CDR3, the DNA is TGTGCCAGCAGCTTAGGGGGACAAGGCATTTGGAACACCGGGGAGCTGTTTTTT.

The chain couples TRBV4-3 to TRBJ1-1; D is possibly TRBD1 (6 bases). This CDR3 is 17 amino acids long. V shed 0 bases and J shed 1 base, with 15 bases lying between them. The germline CDR1 and CDR2 sequences are LGHNA and YSLEER. CDR3 in amino acids: CASSQEDRGTSNTEAFF. The CDR3 DNA reads TGCGCCAGCAGCCAAGAGGATAGGGGGACATCGAACACTGAAGCTTTCTTT.

The chain combines TRBV21-1 with TRBJ1-2; the table's D gene call, TRBD1, was not cross checked with the DNA. TRBV21-1 corresponds to a pseudogene. The CDR3 contains 14 residues. The CDR3 reads CASSTRDRIYGYTF. DNA of the CDR3: TGTGCCAGCAGCACCCGGGACAGAATCTATGGCTACACCTTC.

The genes are TRBV18 and TRBJ2-1; D perhaps matches TRBD2 (6 bases). Germline CDR1 and CDR2: KGHSH and LQKENI. V dropped 5 bases and J dropped 9 bases, with 14 bases sitting between them. The CDR3 is 13 residues long. The CDR3 reads CASSGDSVVEQFF. The CDR3 region has the DNA TGTGCCAGCTCAGGGGACTCGGTTGTTGAGCAGTTCTTC.